Each of the 28 T cell receptor beta chains below was sequenced from the same sample in a study of CD8 T cells in ankylosing spondylitis (dated by TCRdb to the late 2010s). The library came from 5' RACE. Sequencing took place on an Illumina HiSeq 2500. The public reads were reprocessed in TCRdb via fastp at Q25 and MiXCR, keeping in-frame beta chains. Rows with one shared CDR3 protein collapse into an entry with the most common genes and DNA. The sample table shows 210,000 or so distinct CDR3 sequences, and 8% to 10% are seen once. The top ten clones comprise more than 4% of the sample. Sequenced material: blood, either unsorted or a sorted T cell fraction (not recorded which). Receptors originate from a female donor with ankylosing spondylitis or in good health (not recorded which).

This clonotype was counted many times. The J gene is TRBJ2-3, the V gene TRBV20-1; TRBD2 matches at 9 bases. Germline-derived CDR1 and CDR2 are DFQATT and SNEGSKA (reference sequence). The CDR3 is 14 amino acids. Trimming at V came to 3 bases and at J to 5 bases, leaving 6 bases not matched to a gene. The CDR3, as DNA: TGCAGTGCTAGTGAAGCGGGAGGTATAGATACGCAGTATTTT. Its protein product is CSASEAGGIDTQYF.

This clonotype was counted many times. The J gene is TRBJ2-5, the V gene TRBV6-2 or TRBV6-3; tentatively, D is TRBD2 (5 bases). Per germline, CDR1 MNHEY and CDR2 SVGEGT. V lost 6 bases and J 0 bases, leaving 17 bases between the germline ends. The CDR3 covers 16 residues. CDR3: CASRPGSSLYQETQYF. The CDR3 DNA reads TGTGCCAGCAGACCGGGATCTAGCTTGTACCAAGAGACCCAGTACTTC.

This clonotype was seen ten or more times. The chain carries TRBV6-1 and TRBJ1-2; D possibly corresponds to TRBD1 (5 bases). V lost 2 bases, J lost 4 bases, and 8 bases lay in between. Germline V lookup: CDR1 MNHNS, CDR2 SASEGT. The CDR3 totals 13 residues. The DNA of the CDR3 is TGTGCCAGCAGTGAACCAGACAGCTATGGCTACACCTTC. This translates into CASSEPDSYGYTF.

The V call is TRBV5-5, the J call TRBJ2-5, with a possible D match to TRBD2 (5 bases). The CDR3 consists of 15 residues. CDR1 is SGHKS, CDR2 YYEKEE, per germline (reference sequence). The ends were cut back, 4 bases at V and 0 bases at J, with 13 bases in the middle. The CDR3 DNA sequence: TGTGCCAGCAGCCCGGGGATCCTGTACCAAGAGACCCAGTACTTC. Translated: CASSPGILYQETQYF.

This clonotype was seen at least ten times. The V call is TRBV11-3, the J call TRBJ2-1; D may be TRBD1 (5 bases). The CDR3 spans 14 residues. Germline values: CDR1 SGHNT, CDR2 YENEEA. V shed 7 bases and J shed 8 bases, with 18 bases lying between them. The CDR3 DNA reads TGTGCCAGCACCACAGAAGGGGATTTGGATGAGCAGTTCTTC. It is translated as CASTTEGDLDEQFF. Supplemented by reference TRBV11-3 and TRBJ2-1, the full variable domain reads EAGVVQSPRYKIIEKKQPVAFWCNPISGHNTLYWYLQNLGQGPELLIRYENEEAVDDSQLPKDRFSAERLKGVDSTLKIQPAELGDSAVYLCASTTEGDLDEQFFGPGTRLTVL.

At least ten counts were recorded for this clonotype. The rearrangement joins TRBV29-1 to TRBJ2-3, with 8 bases that match TRBD1. Germline loops: CDR1 SQVTM, CDR2 ANQGSEA. V gave up 7 bases and J gave up 1 base; unmatched junction bases: 10. The length of the CDR3 is 15 residues. CDR3 nucleotides: TGCAGCGCCGAGCCAGGGACAGGAGGCACAGATACGCAGTATTTT. Its protein is CSAEPGTGGTDTQYF.

Remarks on this clonotype: A clone one base away is much larger, so this may be a read error. The chain combines TRBV30 with TRBJ2-1, with D possibly TRBD1 on 6 matching bases. The CDR3 loop spans 15 amino acids. The V end lost 3 bases, the J end lost 8 bases, and 20 bases lay between the germline ends. Looked up from germline, CDR1 is GTSNPN and CDR2 is SVGIG (reference sequence). The DNA for the CDR3 is TGTGCCTGGAGGGATGCAGGGGCCACCACGGATGAGCAGTTCTTC. It translates to CAWRDAGATTDEQFF.

This chain links TRBV28 with TRBJ2-5, with unresolved D. Trimming left V 6 bases short and J 5 bases short, with 19 bases between. Germline values: CDR1 MDHEN, CDR2 SYDVKM. The CDR3 totals 15 residues. The CDR3 DNA is TGTGCCAGCAGGCTGGAGACCAACACCATGGAGACCCAGTACTTC. It codes for CASRLETNTMETQYF.

This clonotype came up many times. The chain uses TRBV7-2 and TRBJ2-3; D might be TRBD2 (6 bases). Germline CDR1 reads SGHTA; CDR2 reads FQGNSA. Trimming shortened V by 5 bases and J by 3 bases, and 9 bases separated the two germline ends. This CDR3 is built from 13 residues. DNA of the CDR3: TGTGCCAGCAGCGCGCTAGCGACAGATACGCAGTATTTT. Translating it yields CASSALATDTQYF.

This clonotype was observed many times. The V and J genes are TRBV6-1 and TRBJ2-5; D not certain. Trimming removed 8 bases from V and 4 bases from J, with 23 bases in between. Germline values: CDR1 MNHNS, CDR2 SASEGT. This CDR3 has 16 amino acids. The CDR3 DNA follows: TGTGCCAGCTCGCGCCCCCGGAGTCCCACTGCAGAGACCCAGTACTTC. It yields the protein CASSRPRSPTAETQYF.

This clonotype was counted many times. The chain links TRBV7-9 to TRBJ2-1; 7 nucleotides line up with TRBD2. The germline V gene has CDR1 SEHNR and CDR2 FQNEAQ (reference sequence). The length of the CDR3 is 15 residues. V shed 4 bases, J shed 5 bases, and the junction held 8 bases outside the gene matches. CDR3 DNA sequence: TGTGCCAGCAGCTCCCCGGGGGAGGGACACAATGAGCAGTTCTTC. Translated: CASSSPGEGHNEQFF. The full variable domain, with the rest looked up from reference TRBV7-9 and TRBJ2-1, is DTGVSQNPRHKITKRGQNVTFRCDPISEHNRLYWYRQTLGQGPEFLTYFQNEAQLEKSRLLSDRFSAERPKGSFSTLEIQRTEQGDSAMYLCASSSPGEGHNEQFFGPGTRLTVL.

This clonotype was found many times. The V and J genes are TRBV28 and TRBJ2-3; D may be TRBD1 or TRBD2 (5 bases each). The length of the CDR3 is 19 residues. V was trimmed by 2 bases and J by 0 bases, leaving 21 bases between them. The germline V gene has CDR1 MDHEN and CDR2 SYDVKM. For the CDR3, the DNA is TGTGCCAGCAGTTTACCGAGGGGATCGAGGGCTATAAGCACAGATACGCAGTATTTT. It is translated as CASSLPRGSRAISTDTQYF. The full variable domain, with the rest looked up from reference TRBV28 and TRBJ2-3, is DVKVTQSSRYLVKRTGEKVFLECVQDMDHENMFWYRQDPGLGLRLIYFSYDVKMKEKGDIPEGYSVSREKKERFSLILESASTNQTSMYLCASSLPRGSRAISTDTQYFGPGTRLTVL.

This clonotype was found a few times. The genes are TRBV7-2 and TRBJ1-1; no clear D gene. Per germline, CDR1 SGHTA and CDR2 FQGNSA. Trimming cost V 8 bases and J 7 bases, with 8 bases left between them. CDR3 length: 10 amino acids. The CDR3 DNA sequence: TGTGCCAGCGGGTCCCTTGAAGCTTTCTTT. This codes for CASGSLEAFF.

This clonotype was detected ten times or more. The chain employs TRBV7-2 and TRBJ2-5; tentatively, D is TRBD1 or TRBD2 (6 bases each). Looked up from germline, CDR1 is SGHTA and CDR2 is FQGNSA. CDR3 length: 14 residues. Trimming took off 3 bases at V and 5 bases at J, with 13 bases between the two ends. The CDR3 DNA reads as TGTGCCAGCAGCTTGGGCAGGGGACTTGAGACCCAGTACTTC. This codes for CASSLGRGLETQYF.

This clonotype occurred many times. This chain joins TRBV29-1 and TRBJ2-4; D gene unclear. V was pared by 4 bases and J by 0 bases, with 4 bases between. The CDR3 spans 12 residues. Germline V gene lookup returns CDR1 SQVTM and CDR2 ANQGSEA. The CDR3 DNA follows: TGCAGCGTTGGTGTAGCCAAAAACATTCAGTACTTC. Protein: CSVGVAKNIQYF.

The table lists this clonotype with many counts. The gene calls are TRBV12-3 or TRBV12-4 and TRBJ1-1; D is undetermined. The V and J ends lost 5 bases and 0 bases respectively, with 7 bases between them. This CDR3 has 13 amino acids. The DNA of the CDR3 is TGTGCCAGCAGTGGGCCCGTGAACACTGAAGCTTTCTTT. It yields the protein CASSGPVNTEAFF.

This clonotype was observed at least ten times. The V and J genes are TRBV2 and TRBJ1-1; D is unclear. This CDR3 contains 14 residues. V was cut by 9 bases and J by 0 bases, with 14 bases left in between. Per germline, CDR1 SNHLY and CDR2 FYNNEI. CDR3 nucleotide sequence: TGTGCCAGATCAGACCCAGTCTTGAACACTGAAGCTTTCTTT. It is translated as CARSDPVLNTEAFF.

There are many counts of this clonotype. The chain employs TRBV29-1 and TRBJ1-1; D call uncertain. CDR3 size: 14 residues. Germline V CDR1 and CDR2: SQVTM, ANQGSEA. Trimming cost V 6 bases and J 0 bases, with 14 bases left between them. The CDR3 region has the DNA TGCAGCGTCGCCCTCAGGTTCATGAACACTGAAGCTTTCTTT. This encodes CSVALRFMNTEAFF.

This clonotype was seen many times. The V call is TRBV7-2, the J call TRBJ2-1; 9 bases are shared with TRBD2. The ends lost 5 bases at V and 8 bases at J; junction bases unmatched: 10. Germline values: CDR1 SGHTA, CDR2 FQGNSA. The CDR3 contains 15 residues. The CDR3 DNA follows: TGTGCCAGCAGCCCGGGACTAGCAAGCGTATATGAGCAGTTCTTC. Translated, it gives CASSPGLASVYEQFF.

This clonotype occurred many times. The chain uses TRBV6-2 or TRBV6-3 and TRBJ2-1, with D perhaps matching TRBD1 (6 bases). Trimming cost V 6 bases and J 6 bases, with 15 bases left between them. This CDR3 region has 14 residues. Germline-derived CDR1 and CDR2 are MNHEY and SVGEGT. CDR3 in DNA: TGTGCCAGCAGGGGGGCTAGCCGCCTCAATGAGCAGTTCTTC. Protein sequence: CASRGASRLNEQFF.

This clonotype was seen ten or more times. The rearrangement links TRBV7-2 to TRBJ2-2, with 12 bases identical to TRBD2. CDR3 size: 16 residues. From germline, CDR1 is SGHTA and CDR2 FQGNSA. Germline trimming cut 4 bases from V and 5 bases from J; bases unmatched to any gene: 5. CDR3 sequence (DNA): TGTGCCAGCAGCTCCTGGGGGACTAGCGGGACCGGGGAGCTGTTTTTT. Its translation: CASSSWGTSGTGELFF.

Many counts were recorded for this clonotype. The chain uses TRBV20-1 and TRBJ2-3; D remains ambiguous. V was shortened by 3 bases and J by 4 bases, with 11 bases between the two germline ends. CDR1 and CDR2 from the germline V gene are DFQATT and SNEGSKA (reference sequence). This CDR3 region has 13 residues. CDR3 sequence: CSASKVGPDTQYF. The CDR3 DNA reads as TGCAGTGCTAGCAAGGTTGGGCCAGATACGCAGTATTTT.

The sample holds many counts of this clonotype. The chain joins TRBV7-3 to TRBJ2-2; 8 bases are shared with TRBD1. CDR1 is SGHTA, CDR2 FQGTGA, per germline. The CDR3 has 15 residues. With V trimmed by 5 bases and J by 3 bases, 5 bases remained unmatched. The CDR3 nucleotides read TGTGCCAGCAGCCCGGACAGGGACCACACCGGGGAGCTGTTTTTT. It specifies CASSPDRDHTGELFF.

The table lists this clonotype with many counts. The chain has TRBV6-2 or TRBV6-3 and TRBJ2-5; 7 nucleotides agree with TRBD2. The V segment lost 7 bases and the J segment 7 bases; nucleotides outside the gene matches: 9. The CDR3 totals 13 residues. Germline CDR1 is MNHEY and CDR2 is SVGEGT. CDR3 DNA: TGTGCCAGCATCGCCGGGCGGGAGCGGACCCAGTACTTC. Amino acid sequence: CASIAGRERTQYF.

This clonotype appeared many times. The rearrangement links TRBV7-2 to TRBJ2-1; D possibly matches TRBD1 or TRBD2 (6 bases each). This CDR3 contains 15 residues. Deletions cut 1 base from V and 6 bases from J, with 13 bases between. Per germline, CDR1 SGHTA and CDR2 FQGNSA. In nucleotides, the CDR3 is TGTGCCAGCAGCTTAGTAGAGGGGGGTTTCAATGAGCAGTTCTTC. This translates into CASSLVEGGFNEQFF.

This clonotype was picked up many times. The rearrangement joins TRBV11-2 to TRBJ2-3, with TRBD2 matching 7 bases. CDR3 length: 14 residues. Germline V lookup: CDR1 SGHAT, CDR2 FQNNGV. With 0 bases clipped from V and 7 bases from J, the junction kept 4 bases outside the gene matches. The CDR3 protein is CASSLDGGDYTQYF. The DNA of the CDR3 is TGTGCCAGCAGCTTAGATGGGGGGGACTATACGCAGTATTTT.

The table lists this clonotype with a few counts. The chain recombines TRBV6-2 or TRBV6-3 with TRBJ2-1; 7 bases match TRBD2. Per germline, CDR1 MNHEY and CDR2 SVGEGT. Trimming at V came to 9 bases and at J to 4 bases, leaving 9 bases not matched to a gene. This CDR3 comprises 14 residues. The CDR3: CASLPSGFYNEQFF. In DNA form, the CDR3 reads TGTGCCAGTCTCCCTAGCGGTTTTTACAATGAGCAGTTCTTC.

This clonotype was recorded at least ten times. The chain recombines TRBV11-1 with TRBJ2-7; TRBD2 matches 8 bases. Per the germline V gene, CDR1 is SGHAT and CDR2 is FQDESV (reference sequence). This CDR3 has 15 amino acids. After removal of 0 bases from V and 4 bases from J, the junction contained 5 bases not matched to a gene. CDR3 sequence reads: CASSLASGGPYEQYF. CDR3 nucleotides: TGTGCCAGCAGCTTAGCCAGCGGGGGCCCTTACGAGCAGTACTTC.